This T cell receptor beta chain was retrieved from a study of T cell responses to AZD1222 COVID-19 vaccine. Study-wide findings and caveats: Nearly half of unique spike-specific TCRs reportedly avoided B.1.351 and B.1.1.7 mutated regions.

As for this clone: Its antigen is as yet unknown.

Sequenced by immunoSEQ multiplex PCR; TCRdb stores in-frame clones only, minus some. The table lists 110,000 or so clones, more than 85% of them singletons. The CDR3 is 14 residues long. V lost 8 bases and J 0 bases, leaving 11 bases between the germline ends. Looked up from germline, CDR1 is SNHLY and CDR2 is FYNNEI. This TCR derives from an adult who received the AZD1222 COVID-19 vaccine. Here the sequenced sample was peripheral blood, taken 28 days after the second AZD1222 dose. The rearrangement uses TRBV2 and TRBJ2-1; no clear D. CDR3 DNA: TGTGCCAGCCCTATAACCAGCTCCTACAATGAGCAGTTCTTC. This translates into CASPITSSYNEQFF.